This T cell receptor (beta chain) is drawn from a study of T cell responses to AZD1222 COVID-19 vaccine. Whole-study findings and limits: With two AZD1222 doses given, Spike-specific TCR breadth and depth both rose. Vaccine-associated CD4 TCRs spanned spike, dominant at 160-218 and 743-854. Donors were largely white British and mainly female; clonal diversity was possibly underestimated.

Details on this clone: Its specificity is unknown. One end of the junction does not line up with germline, which may come from a read error.

Assay: immunoSEQ multiplex PCR; the TCRdb copy retains only in-frame clones and omits some. The sample records about 120,000 clones, roughly 91% being singletons. CDR1 SSHAT and CDR2 FNYEAQ come from the germline V gene (reference sequence). The CDR3 is 15 amino acids. J is TRBJ1-4 and V is TRBV7-7, with D possibly matching TRBD1 (5 bases). The source of this sequence is an adult who received the AZD1222 COVID-19 vaccine. The sample consisted of peripheral blood, taken 28 days after the second AZD1222 dose. The CDR3 DNA follows: TGTGCTAGCAGCTTACGGTTTGGGGCAGATGAAAAACTGTTTTTT. As protein: CASSLRFGADEKLFF.